The 20 T cell receptor beta chains presented below share a single source sample, sequenced in a study of CD8 T cells in Susac syndrome. Reverse transcription of about 0.5 to 1 ug RNA used random hexamers. Each CDR3 protein is one row after TCRdb ran MiXCR on the immunoSEQ multiplex PCR reads. The data hold more than 150,000 distinct CDR3 sequences, with roughly 95% observed a single time. The sequenced sample consisted of CD4+ T cells from PBMCs. These receptors were collected from a human donor with Susac syndrome.

The gene calls are TRBV7-3 and TRBJ2-1; D gene ambiguous. The CDR3 runs to 17 residues. Trimming took off 8 bases at V and 0 bases at J, with 20 bases between the two ends. CDR1 and CDR2 (germline): SGHTA, FQGTGA. The CDR3 loop reads CASQAVGSASSYNEQFF. The CDR3, as DNA: TGTGCCAGCCAAGCTGTAGGTTCTGCAAGCTCCTACAATGAGCAGTTCTTC.

The V gene is TRBV29-1, the J gene TRBJ1-2; 7 bases match TRBD1. CDR3 length equals 15 residues. V gave up 6 bases and J gave up 2 bases; unmatched junction bases: 12. Germline V gene sequence: CDR1 SQVTM, CDR2 ANQGSEA. CDR3 DNA sequence: TGCAGCGTGAGCCTTGGGACAGACAGAAACTATGGCTACACCTTC. Its protein is CSVSLGTDRNYGYTF.

V gene TRBV15 combines with J gene TRBJ2-3, with a weak D call TRBD2 (6 bases). CDR1 LNHNV and CDR2 YYDKDF come from the germline V gene (reference sequence). The CDR3 runs to 15 residues. V was cut by 1 base and J by 3 bases, with 11 bases left in between. The CDR3 coding sequence is TGTGCCACCAGCAGAGTAAGCGGGCTTACAGATACGCAGTATTTT. Its protein product is CATSRVSGLTDTQYF. Combining the CDR3 with reference TRBV15 and TRBJ2-3 gives the whole variable domain DAMVIQNPRYQVTQFGKPVTLSCSQTLNHNVMYWYQQKSSQAPKLLFHYYDKDFNNEADTPDNFQSRRPNTSFCFLDIRSPGLGDTAMYLCATSRVSGLTDTQYFGPGTRLTVL.

This clonotype has only one observation. The chain couples TRBV29-1 to TRBJ2-4; D unclear. CDR1 and CDR2 (germline): SQVTM, ANQGSEA. The CDR3 totals 13 residues. V was clipped by 5 bases and J by 6 bases, with 14 bases between them. In DNA form, the CDR3 reads TGCAGCGTTTCCAACCTAGGTGGAAACATTCAGTACTTC. Amino acids: CSVSNLGGNIQYF.

The chain couples TRBV9 to TRBJ1-1; D not resolved. The germline CDR1 and CDR2 sequences are SGDLS and YYNGEE. Deletions cut 0 bases from V and 2 bases from J, with 11 bases between. The CDR3 sequence is 15 residues long. CDR3 in DNA: TGTGCCAGCAGCGTAGACCAGACCTTTAACACTGAAGCTTTCTTT. This codes for CASSVDQTFNTEAFF.

This sequence joins TRBV4-3 and TRBJ2-3; D tentatively reads TRBD1 or TRBD2 (5 bases each). Per germline, CDR1 LGHNA and CDR2 YSLEER. V was trimmed by 1 base and J by 4 bases, leaving 24 bases between them. The CDR3 runs to 19 residues. The CDR3 region is CASSQVVAVGASGPDTQYF. The CDR3 DNA sequence: TGCGCCAGCAGCCAAGTAGTGGCCGTCGGGGCCAGCGGACCAGATACGCAGTATTTT.

The chain recombines TRBV9 with TRBJ2-1, with 8 bases that match TRBD1. The ends lost 3 bases at V and 10 bases at J; junction bases unmatched: 9. Germline CDR1 is SGDLS and CDR2 is YYNGEE. The CDR3 is 14 residues long. The CDR3 DNA is TGTGCCAGCAGCGCAGGACAGGGATTGGGGGAGCAGTTCTTC. It codes for CASSAGQGLGEQFF. Full variable domain (missing parts from reference TRBV9 and TRBJ2-1): DSGVTQTPKHLITATGQRVTLRCSPRSGDLSVYWYQQSLDQGLQFLIQYYNGEERAKGNILERFSAQQFPDLHSELNLSSLELGDSALYFCASSAGQGLGEQFFGPGTRLTVL.

V gene TRBV4-1 combines with J gene TRBJ1-5; TRBD1 aligns across 7 bases. The length of the CDR3 is 15 residues. Germline V gene sequence: CDR1 MGHRA, CDR2 YSYEKL. Trimming removed 1 base from V and 5 bases from J; junction bases left unmatched: 5. CDR3 sequence reads: CASSQVEGAYQPQHF. The CDR3 nucleotides read TGCGCCAGCAGCCAAGTCGAGGGGGCATATCAGCCCCAGCATTTT.

This chain uses TRBV7-9 with TRBJ2-3; D unclear. V was trimmed by 0 bases and J by 2 bases, leaving 9 bases between them. CDR1 SEHNR and CDR2 FQNEAQ come from the germline V gene (reference sequence). This CDR3 has 15 residues. CDR3 region: CASSLADGYTDTQYF. CDR3 DNA: TGTGCCAGCAGCTTAGCGGATGGATACACAGATACGCAGTATTTT.

The CDR3 region is CASSLPGEGGYTF. DNA for the CDR3: TGTGCCAGCAGCTTGCCCGGAGAAGGGGGCTACACCTTC. This rearrangement joins TRBV5-4 to TRBJ1-2; D gene unclear. The germline gives CDR1 SGHNT, CDR2 YYREEE (reference sequence). V lost 1 base and J 8 bases, leaving 12 bases between the germline ends. The CDR3 is 13 residues long.

This chain's CDR3 is CASSPDSTNTEAFF. DNA of the CDR3: TGTGCCAGCAGTCCGGACAGCACGAACACTGAAGCTTTCTTT. The chain joins TRBV2 to TRBJ1-1, with D possibly being TRBD1 (6 bases). The CDR3 length is 14 residues. CDR1 and CDR2 from the germline V gene are SNHLY and FYNNEI. V dropped 5 bases and J dropped 1 base, with 11 bases sitting between them.

This clonotype was picked up one time. For the CDR3, the DNA is TGTGCCAGCAGCCAAGTTTGGTACGAGCAGTACTTC. The encoded protein is CASSQVWYEQYF. The chain carries TRBV3-1 and TRBJ2-7; D not resolved. This CDR3 region has 12 residues. Per germline, CDR1 LGHDT and CDR2 YNNKEL (reference sequence). Trimming removed 1 base at V and 4 bases at J, with 5 bases between.

This clonotype was found once. V usage is TRBV29-1 and J usage is TRBJ2-1; unclear D gene. The V and J ends lost 4 bases and 3 bases respectively, with 7 bases between them. This CDR3 region has 12 residues. The germline CDR1 and CDR2 sequences are SQVTM and ANQGSEA. The CDR3 DNA follows: TGCAGCGTTGGAACCAACTACAATGAGCAGTTCTTC. It is translated as CSVGTNYNEQFF.

The V call is TRBV29-1, the J call TRBJ2-1; possible D gene TRBD2, 6 bases. V dropped 7 bases and J dropped 1 base, with 14 bases sitting between them. From germline, CDR1 is SQVTM and CDR2 ANQGSEA. The length of the CDR3 is 14 residues. The CDR3 bases are TGCAGCGCGGGGAGGAGTCCTTCCTACAATGAGCAGTTCTTC. Encoded protein: CSAGRSPSYNEQFF.

V is TRBV2 and J is TRBJ1-1, with 9 bases fitting TRBD1. The length of the CDR3 is 13 residues. CDR1 is SNHLY, CDR2 FYNNEI, per germline. V shed 7 bases and J 4 bases; nucleotides not matched to a gene: 4. The CDR3: CASTLTGGTEAFF. The CDR3 DNA follows: TGTGCCAGCACCCTGACAGGGGGCACTGAAGCTTTCTTT.

This sequence joins TRBV20-1 and TRBJ1-5; TRBD1 agrees at 7 bases. The CDR3 runs 14 residues. The germline V gene encodes CDR1 DFQATT and CDR2 SNEGSKA (reference sequence). V lost 0 bases, J lost 6 bases, and 5 bases stayed unmatched. The DNA for the CDR3 is TGCAGTGCTAGAGACGGCCAGGGGGTTCAGCCCCAGCATTTT. Translating gives CSARDGQGVQPQHF.

The chain is built from TRBV5-6 and TRBJ1-5; TRBD1 is a possible D gene (5 bases). Germline values: CDR1 SGHDT, CDR2 YYEEEE. Trimming removed 4 bases at V and 0 bases at J, with 11 bases between. The CDR3 length is 15 residues. CDR3 residues: CASSQGLYSNQPQHF. DNA of the CDR3: TGTGCCAGCAGCCAGGGACTGTATAGCAATCAGCCCCAGCATTTT.

The rearrangement uses TRBV5-1 and TRBJ1-1, with TRBD1 as a possible D gene (5 bases). The CDR3 extends over 15 amino acids. The V and J ends lost 3 bases and 0 bases respectively, with 12 bases between them. CDR1 is SGHRS and CDR2 is YFSETQ in the germline V gene. The CDR3, as DNA: TGCGCCAGCAGCTCGGCCGGGGGGTTGAACACTGAAGCTTTCTTT. Translating gives CASSSAGGLNTEAFF.

The chain employs TRBV29-1 and TRBJ1-1; D remains ambiguous. The CDR3 contains 12 residues. Trimming left V 3 bases short and J 8 bases short, with 13 bases between. The germline V gene encodes CDR1 SQVTM and CDR2 ANQGSEA. CDR3 sequence reads: CSVDGPGREAFF. CDR3 sequence (DNA): TGCAGCGTTGACGGCCCAGGCCGGGAAGCTTTCTTT.

The J gene is TRBJ2-5, the V gene TRBV7-9, with D tentatively TRBD1 (6 bases). CDR1 is SEHNR and CDR2 is FQNEAQ in the germline V gene (reference sequence). V was shortened by 4 bases and J by 5 bases, with 17 bases between the two germline ends. The length of the CDR3 is 15 residues. CDR3 nucleotide sequence: TGTGCCAGCAGCTATAGACAGGAGATGAGGGAGACCCAGTACTTC. Its translation is CASSYRQEMRETQYF.